This T cell receptor beta chain derives from a study of cytomegalovirus exposure and HLA in healthy donors. CDR1 is SGHNT and CDR2 is YENEEA in the germline V gene. The CDR3 length is 15 residues. V lost 0 bases and J 2 bases, leaving 7 bases between the germline ends. Comment on this clone: As yet, its antigen is unknown.

Primers: 60 Vbeta forward and 13 Jbeta reverse. Sequenced by immunoSEQ multiplex PCR; TCRdb stores in-frame clones only, minus some. Of roughly 110,000 clones in the sample, 70% to 80% were seen once. Study-level findings and limits: There were some public TCRs occurring in many donors, but most TCR sequences were rare.

The V gene is TRBV11-3, the J gene TRBJ2-2; a weak D match, TRBD1 (5 bases). The sample was PBMCs. The source of this sequence is a female donor in good health and CMV-seronegative. CDR3 bases: TGTGCCAGCAGCTTAGACAGGGCCAACACCGGGGAGCTGTTTTTT. Residues: CASSLDRANTGELFF. Combining the CDR3 with reference TRBV11-3 and TRBJ2-2 gives the whole variable domain EAGVVQSPRYKIIEKKQPVAFWCNPISGHNTLYWYLQNLGQGPELLIRYENEEAVDDSQLPKDRFSAERLKGVDSTLKIQPAELGDSAVYLCASSLDRANTGELFFGEGSRLTVL.